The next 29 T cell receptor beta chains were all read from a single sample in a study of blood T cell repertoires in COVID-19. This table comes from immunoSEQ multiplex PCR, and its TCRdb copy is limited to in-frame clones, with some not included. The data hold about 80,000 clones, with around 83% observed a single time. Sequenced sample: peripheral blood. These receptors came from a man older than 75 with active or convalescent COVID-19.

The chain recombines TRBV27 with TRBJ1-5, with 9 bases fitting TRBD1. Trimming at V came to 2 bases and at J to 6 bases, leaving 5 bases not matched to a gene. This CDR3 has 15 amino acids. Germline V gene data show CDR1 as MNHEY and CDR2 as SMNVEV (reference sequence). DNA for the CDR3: TGTGCCAGCAGTTTAAGACAGGGGGAGGGTCAGCCCCAGCATTTT. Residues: CASSLRQGEGQPQHF.

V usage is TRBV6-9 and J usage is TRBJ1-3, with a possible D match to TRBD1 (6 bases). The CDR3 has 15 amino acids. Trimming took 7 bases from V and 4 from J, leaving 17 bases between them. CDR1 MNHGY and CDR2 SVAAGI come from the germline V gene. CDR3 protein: CASTWKGQPGNTIYF. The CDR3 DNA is TGTGCCAGCACGTGGAAGGGACAACCGGGAAACACCATATATTTT.

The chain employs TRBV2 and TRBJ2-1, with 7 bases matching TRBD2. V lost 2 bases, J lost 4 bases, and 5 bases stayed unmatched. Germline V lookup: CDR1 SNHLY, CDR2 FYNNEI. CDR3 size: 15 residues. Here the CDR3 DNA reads TGTGCCAGCAGTGAAAGCTCTAGCGGTTACAATGAGCAGTTCTTC. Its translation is CASSESSSGYNEQFF.

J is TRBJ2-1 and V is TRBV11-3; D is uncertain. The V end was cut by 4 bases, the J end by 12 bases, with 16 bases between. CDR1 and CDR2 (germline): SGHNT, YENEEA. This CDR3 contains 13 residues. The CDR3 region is CASSSFQRSRQFF. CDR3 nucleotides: TGTGCCAGCAGCTCCTTCCAGAGGTCACGGCAGTTCTTC.

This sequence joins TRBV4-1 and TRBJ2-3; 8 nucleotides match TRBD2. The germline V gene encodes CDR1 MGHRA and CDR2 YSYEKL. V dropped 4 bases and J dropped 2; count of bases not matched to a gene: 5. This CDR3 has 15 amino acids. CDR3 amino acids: CASSPQAGVTDTQYF. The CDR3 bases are TGCGCCAGCAGCCCTCAAGCGGGAGTCACAGATACGCAGTATTTT.

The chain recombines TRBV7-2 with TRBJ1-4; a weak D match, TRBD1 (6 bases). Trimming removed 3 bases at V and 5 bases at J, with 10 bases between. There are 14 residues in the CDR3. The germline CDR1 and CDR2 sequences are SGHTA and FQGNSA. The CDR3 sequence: CASSLGTGNEKLFF. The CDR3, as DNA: TGTGCCAGCAGCTTGGGAACAGGGAATGAAAAACTGTTTTTT.

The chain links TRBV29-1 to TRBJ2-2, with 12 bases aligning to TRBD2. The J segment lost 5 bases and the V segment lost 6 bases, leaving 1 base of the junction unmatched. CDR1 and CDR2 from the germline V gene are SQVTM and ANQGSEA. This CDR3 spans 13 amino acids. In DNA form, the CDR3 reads TGCAGCGTCGGGACTAGCGGGACCGGGGAGCTGTTTTTT. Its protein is CSVGTSGTGELFF.

The CDR3 region is CASSSGQTYEQYF. DNA of the CDR3: TGTGCCAGCAGCTCGGGACAGACCTACGAGCAGTACTTC. The gene calls are TRBV5-4 and TRBJ2-7, with TRBD1 matching over 7 bases. Trimming took 3 bases from V and 2 from J; bases not matched to a gene: 2. The CDR3 runs 13 residues. The germline V gene encodes CDR1 SGHNT and CDR2 YYREEE (reference sequence).

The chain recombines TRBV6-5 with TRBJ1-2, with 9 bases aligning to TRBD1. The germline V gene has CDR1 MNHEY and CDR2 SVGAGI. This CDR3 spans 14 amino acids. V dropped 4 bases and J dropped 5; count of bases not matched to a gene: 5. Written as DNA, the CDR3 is TGTGCCAGCAGTTCCGAGGACAGGGGATATGGCTACACCTTC. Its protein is CASSSEDRGYGYTF.

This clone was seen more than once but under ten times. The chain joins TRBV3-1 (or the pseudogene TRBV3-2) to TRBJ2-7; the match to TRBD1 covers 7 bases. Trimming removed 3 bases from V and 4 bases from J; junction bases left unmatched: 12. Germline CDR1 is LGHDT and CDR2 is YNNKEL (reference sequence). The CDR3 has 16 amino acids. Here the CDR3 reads CASSQPGQVKKYEQYF. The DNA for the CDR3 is TGTGCCAGCAGCCAGCCCGGACAGGTAAAAAAATACGAGCAGTACTTC.

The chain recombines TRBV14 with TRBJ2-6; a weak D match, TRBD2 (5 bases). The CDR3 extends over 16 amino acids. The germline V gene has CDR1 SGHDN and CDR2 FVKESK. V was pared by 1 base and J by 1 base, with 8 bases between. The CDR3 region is CASSQGRDSGANVLTF. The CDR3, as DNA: TGTGCCAGCAGCCAAGGTCGGGATTCTGGGGCCAACGTCCTGACTTTC.

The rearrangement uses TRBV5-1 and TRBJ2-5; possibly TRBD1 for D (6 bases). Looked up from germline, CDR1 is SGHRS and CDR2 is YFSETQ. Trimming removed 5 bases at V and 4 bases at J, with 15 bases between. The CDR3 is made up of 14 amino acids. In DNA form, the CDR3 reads TGCGCCAGCAGTAGGGACAACTCCGGAGAGACCCAGTACTTC. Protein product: CASSRDNSGETQYF.

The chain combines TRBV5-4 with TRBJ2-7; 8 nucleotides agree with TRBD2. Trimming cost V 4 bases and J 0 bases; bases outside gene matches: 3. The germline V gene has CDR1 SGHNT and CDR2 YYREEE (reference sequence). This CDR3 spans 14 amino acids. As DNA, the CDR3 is TGTGCCAGCAGCCCGGCGGGGGGCTCCTACGAGCAGTACTTC. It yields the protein CASSPAGGSYEQYF.

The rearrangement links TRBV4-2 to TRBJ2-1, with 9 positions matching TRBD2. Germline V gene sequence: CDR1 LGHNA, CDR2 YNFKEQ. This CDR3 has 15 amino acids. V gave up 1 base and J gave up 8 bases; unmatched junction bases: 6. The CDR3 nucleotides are TGTGCCAGCAGCCAAGTGTCTAGCGGGACAGATGAGCAGTTCTTC. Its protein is CASSQVSSGTDEQFF.

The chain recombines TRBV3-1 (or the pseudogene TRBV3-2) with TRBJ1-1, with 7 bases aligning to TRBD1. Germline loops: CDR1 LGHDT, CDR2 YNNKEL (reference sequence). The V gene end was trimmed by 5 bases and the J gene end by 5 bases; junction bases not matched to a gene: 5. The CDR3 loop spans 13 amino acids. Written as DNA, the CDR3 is TGTGCCAGCAGCTCACAGGGGAGGACTGAAGCTTTCTTT. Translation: CASSSQGRTEAFF.

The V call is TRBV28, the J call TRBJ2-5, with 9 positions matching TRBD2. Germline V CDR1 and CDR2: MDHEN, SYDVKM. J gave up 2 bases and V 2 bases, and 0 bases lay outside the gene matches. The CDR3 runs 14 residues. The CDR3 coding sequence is TGTGCCAGCAGTTTAGGACTAGCGCAAGAGACCCAGTACTTC. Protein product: CASSLGLAQETQYF.

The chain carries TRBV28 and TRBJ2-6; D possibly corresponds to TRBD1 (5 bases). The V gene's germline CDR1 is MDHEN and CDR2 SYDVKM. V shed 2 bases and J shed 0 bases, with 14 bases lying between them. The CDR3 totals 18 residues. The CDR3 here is CASSLVGAGSSGANVLTF. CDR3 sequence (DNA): TGTGCCAGCAGTTTAGTAGGGGCAGGCAGCTCTGGGGCCAACGTCCTGACTTTC.

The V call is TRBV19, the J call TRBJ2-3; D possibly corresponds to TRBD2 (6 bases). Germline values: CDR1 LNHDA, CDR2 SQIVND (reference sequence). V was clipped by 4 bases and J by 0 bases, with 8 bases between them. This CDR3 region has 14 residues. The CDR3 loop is CASSSGTSTDTQYF. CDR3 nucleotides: TGTGCCAGTAGTAGTGGGACTAGCACAGATACGCAGTATTTT.

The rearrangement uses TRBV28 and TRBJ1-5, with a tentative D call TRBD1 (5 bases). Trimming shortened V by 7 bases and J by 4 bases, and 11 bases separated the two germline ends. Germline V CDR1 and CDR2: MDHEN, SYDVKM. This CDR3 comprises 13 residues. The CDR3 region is CASTMDKNQPQHF. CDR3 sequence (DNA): TGTGCCAGCACTATGGACAAAAATCAGCCCCAGCATTTT.

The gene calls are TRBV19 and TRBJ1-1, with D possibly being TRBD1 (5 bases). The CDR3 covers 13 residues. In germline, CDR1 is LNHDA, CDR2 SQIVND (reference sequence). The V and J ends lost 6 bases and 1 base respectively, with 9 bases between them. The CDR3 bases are TGTGCCAGTAGGGACAACCAGAACACTGAAGCTTTCTTT. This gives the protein CASRDNQNTEAFF.

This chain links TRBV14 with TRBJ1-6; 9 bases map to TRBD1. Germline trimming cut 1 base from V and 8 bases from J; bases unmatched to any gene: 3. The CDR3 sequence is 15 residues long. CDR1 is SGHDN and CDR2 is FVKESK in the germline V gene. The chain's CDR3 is CASSQVWTGDSPLHF. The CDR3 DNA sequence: TGTGCCAGCAGCCAAGTTTGGACAGGGGATTCACCCCTCCACTTT.

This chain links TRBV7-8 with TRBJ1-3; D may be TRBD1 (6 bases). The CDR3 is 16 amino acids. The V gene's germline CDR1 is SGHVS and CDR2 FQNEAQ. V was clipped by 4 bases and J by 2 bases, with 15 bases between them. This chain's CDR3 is CASSSTGPGAGNTIYF. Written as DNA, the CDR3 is TGTGCCAGCAGCTCGACAGGCCCCGGCGCTGGAAACACCATATATTTT.

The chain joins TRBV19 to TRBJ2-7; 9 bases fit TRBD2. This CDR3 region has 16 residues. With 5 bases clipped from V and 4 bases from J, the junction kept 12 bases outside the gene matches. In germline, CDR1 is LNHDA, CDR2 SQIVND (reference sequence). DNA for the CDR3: TGTGCCAGTAGTGGAGGGTGGCTAGCGGGACGTTACGAGCAGTACTTC. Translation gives CASSGGWLAGRYEQYF.

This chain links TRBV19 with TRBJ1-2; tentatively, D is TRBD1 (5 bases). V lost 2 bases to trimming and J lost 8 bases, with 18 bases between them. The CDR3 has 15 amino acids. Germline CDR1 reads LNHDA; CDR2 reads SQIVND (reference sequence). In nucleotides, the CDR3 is TGTGCCAGTAGTATAATTCCAGGGCCCCAAGAGGGCTACACCTTC. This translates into CASSIIPGPQEGYTF.

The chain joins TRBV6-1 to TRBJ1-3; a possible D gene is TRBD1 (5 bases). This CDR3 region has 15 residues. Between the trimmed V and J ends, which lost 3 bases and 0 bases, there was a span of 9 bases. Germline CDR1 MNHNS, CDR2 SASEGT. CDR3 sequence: CASSERQSSGNTIYF. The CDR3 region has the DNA TGTGCCAGCAGTGAGAGACAGAGCTCTGGAAACACCATATATTTT.

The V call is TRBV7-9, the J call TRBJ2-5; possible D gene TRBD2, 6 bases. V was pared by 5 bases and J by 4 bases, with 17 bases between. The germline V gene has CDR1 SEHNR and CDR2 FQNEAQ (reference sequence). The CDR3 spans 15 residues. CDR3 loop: CASSTGAVHGETQYF. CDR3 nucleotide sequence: TGTGCCAGCAGCACGGGAGCGGTACATGGAGAGACCCAGTACTTC.

CDR3 nucleotides: TGTGCCAGCAGCGGGGGACTAGCGGGAGGGCAGGGTGAGCAGTACTTC. It is translated as CASSGGLAGGQGEQYF. The chain links TRBV9 to TRBJ2-7, with TRBD2 matching 16 bases. After removal of 3 bases from V and 7 bases from J, the junction contained 7 bases not matched to a gene. The CDR3 length is 16 residues. In germline, CDR1 is SGDLS, CDR2 YYNGEE.

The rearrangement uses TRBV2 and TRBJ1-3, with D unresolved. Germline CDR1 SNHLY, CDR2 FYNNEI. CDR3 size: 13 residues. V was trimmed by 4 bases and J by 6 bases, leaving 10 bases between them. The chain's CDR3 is CASSVRGSNTIYF. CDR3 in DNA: TGTGCCAGCAGTGTTCGAGGGTCAAACACCATATATTTT.

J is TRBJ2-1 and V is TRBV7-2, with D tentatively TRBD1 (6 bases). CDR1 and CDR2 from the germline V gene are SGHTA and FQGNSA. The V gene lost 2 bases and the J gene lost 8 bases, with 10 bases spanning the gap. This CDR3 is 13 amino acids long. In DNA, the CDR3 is TGTGCCAGCAGCTTACAGGGGTCCGATGAGCAGTTCTTC. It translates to CASSLQGSDEQFF.